This TCR beta chain was identified in a study of blood T cell repertoires in COVID-19. Whole-study context: T cells, B-cell-depleted T cells, or PBMCs provided the cDNA or gDNA that served as material.

This CDR3 comprises 14 residues. Germline CDR1 LNHDA, CDR2 SQIVND (reference sequence). Unmatched junction bases numbered 8, after V lost 5 bases and J lost 5 bases. Using immunoSEQ multiplex PCR, the repertoire was profiled, and TCRdb retains in-frame clones only, with some absent. Here the sample spans approximately 190,000 clones, about 85% being singletons. The material sequenced was peripheral blood. The receptor was isolated from a man aged 55 to 69 with active or convalescent COVID-19. V and J are TRBV19 and TRBJ1-2, with 7 bases aligning to TRBD1. The chain's CDR3 is CASSVGTVRYGYTF. CDR3 DNA: TGTGCCAGTAGTGTTGGGACAGTTAGGTATGGCTACACCTTC.